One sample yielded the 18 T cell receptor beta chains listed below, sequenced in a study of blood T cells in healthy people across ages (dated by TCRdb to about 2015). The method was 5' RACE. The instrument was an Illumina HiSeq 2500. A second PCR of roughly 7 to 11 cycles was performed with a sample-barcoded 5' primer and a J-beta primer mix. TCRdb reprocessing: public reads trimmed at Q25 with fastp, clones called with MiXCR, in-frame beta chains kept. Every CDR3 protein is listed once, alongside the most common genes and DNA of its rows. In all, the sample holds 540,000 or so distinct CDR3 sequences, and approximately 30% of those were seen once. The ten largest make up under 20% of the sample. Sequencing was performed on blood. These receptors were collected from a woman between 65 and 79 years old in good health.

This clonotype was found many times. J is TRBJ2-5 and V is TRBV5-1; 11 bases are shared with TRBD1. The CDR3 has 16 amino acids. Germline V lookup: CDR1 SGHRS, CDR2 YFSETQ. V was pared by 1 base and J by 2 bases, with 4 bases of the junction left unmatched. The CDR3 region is CASSLSGTGGQETQYF. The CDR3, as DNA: TGCGCCAGCAGCTTGTCCGGGACAGGGGGTCAAGAGACCCAGTACTTC.

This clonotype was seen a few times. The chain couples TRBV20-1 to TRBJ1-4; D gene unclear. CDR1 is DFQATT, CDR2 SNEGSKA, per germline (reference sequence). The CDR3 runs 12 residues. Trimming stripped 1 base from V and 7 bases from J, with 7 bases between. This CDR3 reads CSARVGGEKLFF. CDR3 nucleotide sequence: TGCAGTGCTAGAGTAGGAGGTGAAAAACTGTTTTTT.

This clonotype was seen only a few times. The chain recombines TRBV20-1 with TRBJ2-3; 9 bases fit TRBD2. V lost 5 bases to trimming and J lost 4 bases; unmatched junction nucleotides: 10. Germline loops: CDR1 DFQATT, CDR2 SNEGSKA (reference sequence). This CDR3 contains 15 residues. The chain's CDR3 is CSARPAGGLADTQYF. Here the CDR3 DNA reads TGCAGTGCTCGACCGGCGGGGGGGTTGGCAGATACGCAGTATTTT.

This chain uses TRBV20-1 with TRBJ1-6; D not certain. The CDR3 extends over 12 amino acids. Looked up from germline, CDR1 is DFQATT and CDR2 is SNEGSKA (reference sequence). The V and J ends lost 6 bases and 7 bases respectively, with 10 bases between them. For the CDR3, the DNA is TGCAGTGCAGGTCCGGAAAATTCACCCCTCCACTTT. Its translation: CSAGPENSPLHF.

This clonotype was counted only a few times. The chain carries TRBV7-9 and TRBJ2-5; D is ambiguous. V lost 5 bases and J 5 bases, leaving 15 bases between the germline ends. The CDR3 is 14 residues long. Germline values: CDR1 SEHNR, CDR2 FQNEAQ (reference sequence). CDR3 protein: CASSHPRTFETQYF. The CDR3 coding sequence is TGTGCCAGCAGCCACCCCCGGACGTTTGAGACCCAGTACTTC.

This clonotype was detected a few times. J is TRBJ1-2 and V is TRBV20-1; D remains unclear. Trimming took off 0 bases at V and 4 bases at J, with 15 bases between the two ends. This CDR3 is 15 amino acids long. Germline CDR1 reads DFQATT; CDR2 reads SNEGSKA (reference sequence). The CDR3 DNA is TGCAGTGCTAGAGATTTCTCCCCAGAGAGCTATGGCTACACCTTC. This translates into CSARDFSPESYGYTF.

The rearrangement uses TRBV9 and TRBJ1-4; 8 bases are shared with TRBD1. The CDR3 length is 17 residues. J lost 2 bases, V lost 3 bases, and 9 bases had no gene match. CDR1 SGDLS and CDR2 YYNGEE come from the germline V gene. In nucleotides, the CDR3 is TGTGCCAGCAGCGCGTCAGGGGGCTCGGGTACTAATGAAAAACTGTTTTTT. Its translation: CASSASGGSGTNEKLFF.

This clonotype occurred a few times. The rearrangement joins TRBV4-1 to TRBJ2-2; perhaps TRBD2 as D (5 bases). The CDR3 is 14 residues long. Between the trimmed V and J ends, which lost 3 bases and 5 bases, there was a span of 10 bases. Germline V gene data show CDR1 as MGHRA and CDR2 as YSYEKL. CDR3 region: CASSQTRGTGELFF. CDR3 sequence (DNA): TGCGCCAGCAGCCAGACGAGAGGGACCGGGGAGCTGTTTTTT.

CDR3 residues: CASSQVSVGVGDTQYF. In nucleotides, the CDR3 is TGCGCCAGCAGCCAAGTTAGCGTTGGGGTTGGAGATACGCAGTATTTT. The chain couples TRBV4-3 to TRBJ2-3; the D gene is possibly TRBD2 (5 bases). This CDR3 contains 16 residues. CDR1 is LGHNA and CDR2 is YSLEER in the germline V gene. V dropped 1 base and J dropped 5 bases, with 16 bases sitting between them.

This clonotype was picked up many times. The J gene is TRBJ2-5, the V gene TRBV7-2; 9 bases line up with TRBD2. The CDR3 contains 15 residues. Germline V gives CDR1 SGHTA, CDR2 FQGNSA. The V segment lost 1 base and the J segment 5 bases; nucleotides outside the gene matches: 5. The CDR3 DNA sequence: TGTGCCAGCAGCTTAGATGGCGGGGGGGCGGAGACCCAGTACTTC. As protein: CASSLDGGGAETQYF.

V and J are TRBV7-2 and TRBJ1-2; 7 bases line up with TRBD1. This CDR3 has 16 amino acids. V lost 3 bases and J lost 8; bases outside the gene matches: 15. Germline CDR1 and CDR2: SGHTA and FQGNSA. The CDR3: CASSFSSTGIWMGYTF. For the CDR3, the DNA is TGTGCCAGCAGCTTCTCCTCGACAGGGATCTGGATGGGCTACACCTTC. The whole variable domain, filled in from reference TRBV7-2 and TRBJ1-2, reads GAGVSQSPSNKVTEKGKDVELRCDPISGHTALYWYRQSLGQGLEFLIYFQGNSAPDKSGLPSDRFSAERTGGSVSTLTIQRTQQEDSAVYLCASSFSSTGIWMGYTFGSGTRLTVV.

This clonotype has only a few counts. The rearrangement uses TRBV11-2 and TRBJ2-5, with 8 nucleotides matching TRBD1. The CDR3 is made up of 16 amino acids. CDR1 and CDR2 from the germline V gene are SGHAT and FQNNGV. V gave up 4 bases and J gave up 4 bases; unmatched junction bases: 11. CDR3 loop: CASSSKPTTGAETQYF. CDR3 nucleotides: TGTGCCAGCAGCTCCAAGCCCACGACAGGGGCAGAGACCCAGTACTTC.

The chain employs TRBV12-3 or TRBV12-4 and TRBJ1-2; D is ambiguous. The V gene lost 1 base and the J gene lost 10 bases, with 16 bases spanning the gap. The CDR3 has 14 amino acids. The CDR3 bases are TGTGCCAGCAGTTTAGGGCAGATTATCCCGGTCTACACCTTC. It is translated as CASSLGQIIPVYTF.

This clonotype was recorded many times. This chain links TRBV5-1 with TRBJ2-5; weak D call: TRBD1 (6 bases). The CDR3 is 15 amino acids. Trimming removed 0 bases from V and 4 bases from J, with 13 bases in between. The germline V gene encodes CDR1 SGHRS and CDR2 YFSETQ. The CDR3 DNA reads TGCGCCAGCAGCTTGGGCGAAGGGGGTGGAGAGACCCAGTACTTC. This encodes CASSLGEGGGETQYF.

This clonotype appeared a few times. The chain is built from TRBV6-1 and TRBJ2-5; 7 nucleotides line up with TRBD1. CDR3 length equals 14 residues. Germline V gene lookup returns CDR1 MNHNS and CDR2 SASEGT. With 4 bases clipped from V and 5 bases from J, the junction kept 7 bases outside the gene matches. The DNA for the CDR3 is TGTGCCAGCAGTGCCAGGGGGATGGCGGAGACCCAGTACTTC. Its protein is CASSARGMAETQYF.

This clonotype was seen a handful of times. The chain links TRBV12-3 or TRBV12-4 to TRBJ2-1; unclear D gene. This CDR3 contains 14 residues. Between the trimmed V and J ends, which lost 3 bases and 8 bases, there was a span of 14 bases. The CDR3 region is CASSFGLKGDEQFF. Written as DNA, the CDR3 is TGTGCCAGCAGTTTCGGCTTGAAGGGCGATGAGCAGTTCTTC.

The CDR3 DNA reads TGTGCCAGCAGCACCCAGGGCTTCGGGGGCGAGACCCAGTACTTC. It codes for CASSTQGFGGETQYF. The chain employs TRBV6-1 and TRBJ2-5; D could derive from TRBD1 or TRBD2 (6 bases each). Trimming pared 6 bases from V and 5 bases from J, leaving 19 bases between. CDR3 length: 15 amino acids. CDR1 is MNHNS, CDR2 SASEGT, per germline.

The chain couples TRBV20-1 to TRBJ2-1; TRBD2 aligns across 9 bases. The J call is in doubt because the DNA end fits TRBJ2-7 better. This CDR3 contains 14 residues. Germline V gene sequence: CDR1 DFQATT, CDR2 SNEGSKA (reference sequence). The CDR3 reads CSAISGGMLNEQYF. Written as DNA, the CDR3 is TGCAGTGCTATTAGCGGGGGTATGCTAAACGAGCAGTACTTC.